The rows below give T cell receptor beta chains drawn from one sample of a study of T-cell memory formation after mild COVID-19. TCRdb re-analysed the 5' RACE reads in MiXCR, keeping a single row per CDR3 protein. The sample has some 13,000 distinct CDR3 sequences, more than 10% seen once. Sequenced sample: PBMCs or a T cell subset sorted from them (not recorded which). The source of these receptors is an adult woman who had mild COVID-19 (a few samples of this study predate the infection). Cell type and time point are not known. CDR3s include the opening cysteine and the closing phenylalanine or tryptophan. The order of the fields is CDR3 DNA, CDR3 protein, clone size, V gene, J gene, D gene. D genes are given only for firm matches. Clone size is shown for a subset of rows, as once, few, many or a class of expanded clone.

TGTGCCAGCAGCCCTCAGGGGGGAGCGAACACCGGGGAGCTGTTTTTT,CASSPQGGANTGELFF,-,TRBV9,TRBJ2-2,-
TGTGCCAGCAGGACTAGCGGGGGACTCCGCGAGCAGTACTTC,CASRTSGGLREQYF,many,TRBV12-3/TRBV12-4,TRBJ2-7,TRBD2
TGTGCCAGCATCGCGGGGGGGGGTCCAGATACGCAGTATTTT,CASIAGGGPDTQYF,many,TRBV5-8,TRBJ2-3,TRBD2
TGTGCCAGCAGTCTAAAGTACACTGAAGCTTTCTTT,CASSLKYTEAFF,-,TRBV12-3/TRBV12-4,TRBJ1-1,-
TGTGCCAGCAGCTTAAACCCAGGGCCCTACGAGCAGTACTTC,CASSLNPGPYEQYF,many,TRBV7-3,TRBJ2-7,-
TGCAGTGCTAGAGACTCGGGGGCAGATACGCAGTATTTT,CSARDSGADTQYF,many,TRBV20-1,TRBJ2-3,-
TGTGCCACCAGCAGAGAGGGACAGGGGGCAGCAGATACGCAGTATTTT,CATSREGQGAADTQYF,many,TRBV15,TRBJ2-3,TRBD1
TGTGCCAGCAGCTTCCCGGGGGGAGAGACAGATACGCAGTATTTT,CASSFPGGETDTQYF,many,TRBV13,TRBJ2-3,TRBD2
TGTGCCACCAGCACTAGCGGGGGGAGCTCCTACGAGCAGTACTTC,CATSTSGGSSYEQYF,many,TRBV15,TRBJ2-7,TRBD2
TGTGCCAGCAGTCGTCAGGGGGGCACAGATACGCAGTATTTT,CASSRQGGTDTQYF,-,TRBV12-3/TRBV12-4,TRBJ2-3,TRBD1
TGTGCCAGCAGCTTAGTTGGGGAGTTCCCAGTCTACGAGCAGTACTTC,CASSLVGEFPVYEQYF,many,TRBV11-3,TRBJ2-7,-
TGTGCCAGCAGCTTATCCCGGGACAGCTCCTACGAGCAGTACTTC,CASSLSRDSSYEQYF,many,TRBV7-6,TRBJ2-7,TRBD1
TGTGCCAGCAGTCAAGAGACCCAGTACTTC,CASSQETQYF,many,TRBV3-1,TRBJ2-5,-
TGCGCCAGCAGCCAAGATCGGTTTTTGGGTGTTGAGGATGGCTACACCTTC,CASSQDRFLGVEDGYTF,many,TRBV4-1,TRBJ1-2,-
TGTGCCAGCAGCCACAGGGGGCAACAGCCCCAGCATTTT,CASSHRGQQPQHF,many,TRBV28,TRBJ1-5,TRBD1
TGTGCCAGCAGTGGTGCAGGCAGCGTTGAGCAGTTCTTC,CASSGAGSVEQFF,many,TRBV2,TRBJ2-1,-
TGCAGTGCTAGATCTGTAGCGGGAGGGCCCCAGTACTTC,CSARSVAGGPQYF,many,TRBV20-1,TRBJ2-5,TRBD2
TGCAGTGCTAGAGATAGGAGGAGGGGGCAGACCTACAATGAGCAGTTCTTC,CSARDRRRGQTYNEQFF,many,TRBV20-1,TRBJ2-1,-
TGCGCCAGCAGCGGCAGGGCAGGTCCTAACTATGGCTACACCTTC,CASSGRAGPNYGYTF,many,TRBV5-1,TRBJ1-2,-
TGTGCCAGCAGCTCTGGACTAGCGAGAAGAAATGAGCAGTTCTTC,CASSSGLARRNEQFF,many,TRBV11-3,TRBJ2-1,TRBD2
TGCGCCAGCAGTAGAGAATGGCCTGAAGCTTTCTTT,CASSREWPEAFF,many,TRBV5-1,TRBJ1-1,-
TGCGCCAGCAGTCCTAAGGGTGGCAATGAGCAGTTCTTC,CASSPKGGNEQFF,many,TRBV4-3,TRBJ2-1,-
TGTGCCAGCAACCGGGACAGGGGGTCGGATTCACCCCTCCACTTT,CASNRDRGSDSPLHF,many,TRBV7-2,TRBJ1-6,TRBD1
TGTGCCAGCAGCTTAAGCCCGAACACCGGGGAGCTGTTTTTT,CASSLSPNTGELFF,many,TRBV7-6,TRBJ2-2,-
TGTGCCAGCAGCTTGGATGGCAGGTACTACGAGCAGTACTTC,CASSLDGRYYEQYF,many,TRBV5-6,TRBJ2-7,-
TGTGCCAGCAGTTACTGGGGCGGGATCAACACAGATACGCAGTATTTT,CASSYWGGINTDTQYF,many,TRBV6-2/TRBV6-3,TRBJ2-3,-
TGTGCCACCAGTGATTTGTTCGGGTCAAGCGAGACCCAGTACTTC,CATSDLFGSSETQYF,many,TRBV24-1,TRBJ2-5,-
TGTGCCAGCAGTTACGGCGCGGGGGAGATTTACAATGAGCAGTTCTTC,CASSYGAGEIYNEQFF,many,TRBV6-2/TRBV6-3,TRBJ2-1,TRBD2
TGTGCCAGCAGTCCTAGCGCCAGGAGCTCCTACGAGCAGTACTTC,CASSPSARSSYEQYF,many,TRBV3-1,TRBJ2-7,-
TGTGCCAGCAGTTTAGAGGGCTTCGATTCACCCCTCCACTTT,CASSLEGFDSPLHF,many,TRBV27,TRBJ1-6,-
TGTGCCAGCAGCTTAGGCACCGGGGAGCTGTTTTTT,CASSLGTGELFF,many,TRBV11-2,TRBJ2-2,-
TGCGCCAGCAGCCTAGGACAGTCGGACGAGCAGTACTTC,CASSLGQSDEQYF,many,TRBV4-1,TRBJ2-7,-
TGTGCCAGCAGTTTCTCCTACGAGCAGTACTTC,CASSFSYEQYF,many,TRBV12-3/TRBV12-4,TRBJ2-7,-
TGCAGCGTTAACAGCGTCGGGGTCACAGATACGCAGTATTTT,CSVNSVGVTDTQYF,many,TRBV29-1,TRBJ2-3,-
TGTGCCAGCAGTACTCTAGACAGGGTGCTATACTACGAGCAGTACTTC,CASSTLDRVLYYEQYF,many,TRBV2,TRBJ2-7,TRBD1
TGCGCCAGCAGCTCCTCGGGGCAGGTCTTAGCTTTCTTT,CASSSSGQVLAFF,many,TRBV5-1,TRBJ1-1,-
TGCGCCAGCAGCTTTTTTCAGGGAGTCTACGAGCAGTACTTC,CASSFFQGVYEQYF,medium-sized,TRBV5-1,TRBJ2-7,-
TGCGCCAGCAGCCTCGGACAGGGATTAGGACAGCCCCAGCATTTT,CASSLGQGLGQPQHF,many,TRBV4-1,TRBJ1-5,TRBD1
TGCGCCAGCAGCTGGGCCGTGGCCACTGAAGCTTTCTTT,CASSWAVATEAFF,many,TRBV5-1,TRBJ1-1,-
TGTGCCAGCTCACCAGGGCATGTATCCTACAATGAGCAGTTCTTC,CASSPGHVSYNEQFF,many,TRBV18,TRBJ2-1,-
TGTGCCAGCAGCTTGGAGTTCTGGGACAGGGCCCTTGAGTTGGTACATGAGCAGTTCTTC,CASSLEFWDRALELVHEQFF,-,TRBV5-4,TRBJ2-1,TRBD1
TGTGCCAGTGGACAGACTTTCACAGATACGCAGTATTTT,CASGQTFTDTQYF,many,TRBV6-1,TRBJ2-3,-
TGCGCCAGCAGCTTGGTTTGGACAGGGTCCATAGATACGCAGTATTTT,CASSLVWTGSIDTQYF,many,TRBV5-1,TRBJ2-3,TRBD1
TGTGCCAGCTCACCACTTACCGGGACAGCAAATGAAGCTTTCTTT,CASSPLTGTANEAFF,many,TRBV18,TRBJ1-1,TRBD1
TGTGCCAGCAGCTCGACCTACAGGGTCTCGAACACCGGGGAGCTGTTTTTT,CASSSTYRVSNTGELFF,many,TRBV7-2,TRBJ2-2,-
TGTGCCAGCAGCCCCACAGGGTTAGGGCAGTATTTT,CASSPTGLGQYF,many,TRBV7-8,TRBJ2-3,-
TGTGCCAGCAGTGGTCCTCGCAGGGGGCCCCAAGAGACCCAGTACTTC,CASSGPRRGPQETQYF,many,TRBV7-8,TRBJ2-5,TRBD1
TGCAGCGTTGAAGACCCCCCGGGAGTCTATGGCTACACCTTC,CSVEDPPGVYGYTF,many,TRBV29-1,TRBJ1-2,-